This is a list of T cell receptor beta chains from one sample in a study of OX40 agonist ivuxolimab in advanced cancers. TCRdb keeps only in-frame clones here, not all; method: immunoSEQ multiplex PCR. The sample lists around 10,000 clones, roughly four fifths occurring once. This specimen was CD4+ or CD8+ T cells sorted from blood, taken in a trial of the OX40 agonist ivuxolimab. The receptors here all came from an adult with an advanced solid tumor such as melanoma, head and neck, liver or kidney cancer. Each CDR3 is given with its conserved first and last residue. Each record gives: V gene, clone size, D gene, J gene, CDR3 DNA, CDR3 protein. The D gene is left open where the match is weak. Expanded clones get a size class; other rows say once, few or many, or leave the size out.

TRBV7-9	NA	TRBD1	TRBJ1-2	TGTGCCAGCAGCTCTGGGGCCAGGGGGTATGGCTACACCTTC	CASSSGARGYGYTF
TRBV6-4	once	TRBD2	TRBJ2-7	TGTGCCAGCAGTGACGTAGGAGCGGGGGAAGGGCGCGAGCAGTACTTC	CASSDVGAGEGREQYF
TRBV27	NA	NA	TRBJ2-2	TGTGCCAGCAGTTCTTGGGGTGAGGGGAACACCGGGGAGCTGTTTTTT	CASSSWGEGNTGELFF
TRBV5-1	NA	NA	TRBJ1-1	TGCGCCAGCAGGCCCTGGGCAGACAACACTGAAGCTTTCTTT	CASRPWADNTEAFF
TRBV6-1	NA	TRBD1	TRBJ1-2	TGTGCCAGCAGTGAGTCTCGGACAGGGCATGGCTACACCTTC	CASSESRTGHGYTF
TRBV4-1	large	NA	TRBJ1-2	TGCGCCAGCAGCTACATGGATGGCTACACCTTC	CASSYMDGYTF
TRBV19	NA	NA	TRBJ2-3	TGTGCCAGTAGTATAGGCCGGAATACGCAGTATTTT	CASSIGRNTQYF
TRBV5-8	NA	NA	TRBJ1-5	TGTGCCAGCAGCTTTTCAGCGGAGCCCCAGCATTTT	CASSFSAEPQHF
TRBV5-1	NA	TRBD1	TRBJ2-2	TGCGCCAGCGAGCAGGGGGCCACCGGGGAGCTGTTTTTT	CASEQGATGELFF
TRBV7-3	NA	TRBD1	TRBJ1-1	TGTGCCAGCAGCCCCCAGGGGGTCCGGTCGGGAAACACTGAAGCTTTCTTT	CASSPQGVRSGNTEAFF
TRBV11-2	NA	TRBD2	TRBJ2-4	TGTGCCAGCAGCTACAGCGGGGGGAAAAACATTCAGTACTTC	CASSYSGGKNIQYF
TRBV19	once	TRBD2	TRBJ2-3	TGTGCCAGTAGTATGGGACTAGCGGAGTCCACAGATACGCAGTATTTT	CASSMGLAESTDTQYF
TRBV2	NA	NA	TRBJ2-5	TGTGCCAGCAGTGAATGGGTCCAAGAGACCCAGTACTTC	CASSEWVQETQYF
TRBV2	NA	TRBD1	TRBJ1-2	TGTGCCAGCAGTGCTCCCATAGGGACAGCGGAGGAGGGCTACACCTTC	CASSAPIGTAEEGYTF
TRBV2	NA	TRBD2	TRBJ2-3	TGTGCCAGCAGTGGGCAACTAGCGGGGGTTCATACGCAGTATTTT	CASSGQLAGVHTQYF
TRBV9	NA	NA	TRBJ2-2	TGTGCCAGCAAGGGGGGTCCCGGGGAGCTGTTTTTT	CASKGGPGELFF
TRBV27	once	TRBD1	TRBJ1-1	TGTGCCAGCAGTCTCCCGGACAGGGGGACCAGGGAAACTTTCTTT	CASSLPDRGTRETFF
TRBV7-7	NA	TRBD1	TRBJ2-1	TGTGCTAGCAGTCCGGGACAGGGGGCCTATGAGCAGTTCTTC	CASSPGQGAYEQFF
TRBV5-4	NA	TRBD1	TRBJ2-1	TGTGCCAGCAGCGCGGGACAGGACAATGAGCAGTTCTTC	CASSAGQDNEQFF
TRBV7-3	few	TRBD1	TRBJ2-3	TGTGCCAGCAGCCCTCACCCCGGGACAGGGGGCCCAGATACGCAGTATTTT	CASSPHPGTGGPDTQYF
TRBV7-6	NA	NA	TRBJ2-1	TGTGCCAGCAGCCAGCCACGAACAGGGTCTGGAGATGAGCAGTTCTTC	CASSQPRTGSGDEQFF
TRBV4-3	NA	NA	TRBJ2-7	TGCGCCAGCAGCCCGACGCAGAGTTCCTTTTACGAGCAGTACTTC	CASSPTQSSFYEQYF
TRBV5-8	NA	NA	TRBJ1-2	TGTGCCAGCAGCTTGGCCTTTGGACTCTATGGCTACACCTTC	CASSLAFGLYGYTF
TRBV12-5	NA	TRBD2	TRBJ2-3	TGTGCTAGCCGTAGCGGGGGCACAGATACGCAGTATTTT	CASRSGGTDTQYF